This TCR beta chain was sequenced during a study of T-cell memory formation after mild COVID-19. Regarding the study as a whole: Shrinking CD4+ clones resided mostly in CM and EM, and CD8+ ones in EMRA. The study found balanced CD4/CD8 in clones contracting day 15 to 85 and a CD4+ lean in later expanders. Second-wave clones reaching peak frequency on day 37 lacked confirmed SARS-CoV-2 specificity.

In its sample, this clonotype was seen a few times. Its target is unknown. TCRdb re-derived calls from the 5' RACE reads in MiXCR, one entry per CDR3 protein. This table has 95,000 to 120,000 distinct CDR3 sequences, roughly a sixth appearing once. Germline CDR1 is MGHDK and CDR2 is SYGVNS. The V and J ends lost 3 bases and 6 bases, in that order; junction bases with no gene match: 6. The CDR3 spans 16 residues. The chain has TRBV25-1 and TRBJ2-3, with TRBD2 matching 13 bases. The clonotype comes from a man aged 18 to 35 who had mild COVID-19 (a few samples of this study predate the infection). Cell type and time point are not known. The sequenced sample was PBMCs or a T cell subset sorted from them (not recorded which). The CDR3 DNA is TGTGCCAGCAGTGACCCTGGGACTAGCGGGGCGGATACGCAGTATTTT. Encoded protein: CASSDPGTSGADTQYF. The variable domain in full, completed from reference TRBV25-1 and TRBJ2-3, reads EADIYQTPRYLVIGTGKKITLECSQTMGHDKMYWYQQDPGMELHLIHYSYGVNSTEKGDLSSESTVSRIRTEHFPLTLESARPSHTSQYLCASSDPGTSGADTQYFGPGTRLTVL.